The rows below give T cell receptor beta chains drawn from one sample of a study of blood T cell repertoires in COVID-19. TCRdb keeps only in-frame clones here, not all; method: immunoSEQ multiplex PCR. This sample has 260,000 or so clones, with approximately 86% found just once. The sample comprised PBMCs or T cells enriched from blood (not recorded which). Source of these receptors: a woman in her 30s with acute COVID-19. CDR3s include the opening cysteine and the closing phenylalanine or tryptophan. A D gene is named only where the DNA matches it firmly. Clone size is not always given. Where it is, it says once, few, many or a class for expanded clones.

abundance	v_gene	d_gene	j_gene	CDR3nt	CDR3aa
NA	TRBV2	NA	TRBJ2-2	TGTGCCAGCAGTGCCAGCACCGGGGAGCTGTTTTTT	CASSASTGELFF
NA	TRBV4-3	NA	TRBJ1-2	TGCGCCAGCAGCCAAGACCAAGCTCCCTATGGCTACACCTTC	CASSQDQAPYGYTF
NA	TRBV7-9	NA	TRBJ2-3	TGTGCCAGCATCCCAGTGGGCCGACAGCGCACAGATACGCAGTATTTT	CASIPVGRQRTDTQYF
NA	TRBV13	NA	TRBJ2-7	TGTGCCAGCCGCAAAACGTCGGACTTTAATCCCTACGAGCAGTACTTC	CASRKTSDFNPYEQYF
NA	TRBV6-5	TRBD2	TRBJ2-1	TGTGCCAGCAGCCCCCTAGCGGGCCCTTACAATGAGCAGTTCTTC	CASSPLAGPYNEQFF
NA	TRBV5-1	NA	TRBJ1-2	TGCGCCAGCAGCTTGGGGGGAGGCAGCTATGGCTACACCTTC	CASSLGGGSYGYTF
NA	TRBV6-2/TRBV6-3	TRBD2	TRBJ2-1	TGTGCCAGCAGTCACGTACCGACTAGCGGGGAGAGGCAGTTCTTC	CASSHVPTSGERQFF
once	TRBV6-2/TRBV6-3	TRBD1	TRBJ1-6	TGTGCCAGCAGTTTATACAGGGGTAATAATTCACCCCTCCACTTT	CASSLYRGNNSPLHF
NA	TRBV3-1/TRBV3-2	NA	TRBJ2-7	TGTGCCAGCAGCCAAGGAAAGGGACTCCCTTACTACGAGCAGTACTTC	CASSQGKGLPYYEQYF
NA	TRBV13	TRBD1	TRBJ1-1	TGTGCCAGCAGCTTGGGGAGGACAGGGGAAGACACTGAAGCTTTCTTT	CASSLGRTGEDTEAFF
few	TRBV2	TRBD2	TRBJ2-1	TGTGCCAGCAGGGGAGCGGGGGGCTCCGCCAATGAGCAGTTCTTC	CASRGAGGSANEQFF
NA	TRBV5-1	NA	TRBJ2-3	TGCGCCAGCAGCGCGGGACAGTCCACAGATACGCAGTATTTT	CASSAGQSTDTQYF
NA	TRBV2	TRBD1	TRBJ2-1	TGTGCCAGCAGCCGGACAGGGACGGATGAGCAGTTCTTC	CASSRTGTDEQFF
NA	TRBV24-1	TRBD1	TRBJ2-3	TGTGCCACCAGTGACCGCCGACAGGGTGGCACAGATACGCAGTATTTT	CATSDRRQGGTDTQYF
NA	TRBV15	TRBD1	TRBJ2-1	TGTGCCACCGAAACCAGGGGGCCCTACAATGAGCAGTTCTTC	CATETRGPYNEQFF
NA	TRBV19	TRBD1	TRBJ2-1	TGTGCCAGTAGTGCCAGGACAGGGATGAATGAGCAGTTCTTC	CASSARTGMNEQFF
NA	TRBV5-1	TRBD1	TRBJ1-2	TGCGCCAGCAGCCCGGGAGGGACAGGGGGTCGTGGCTACACCTTC	CASSPGGTGGRGYTF
NA	TRBV11-3	TRBD1	TRBJ2-5	TGTGCCAGCAGCTCACGGACAGGGGGACAAGAGACCCAGTACTTC	CASSSRTGGQETQYF
NA	TRBV10-3	NA	TRBJ2-4	TGTGCCATCAGTGAAGGGGCCACGCGGGCCAAAAACATTCAGTACTTC	CAISEGATRAKNIQYF
NA	TRBV7-9	NA	TRBJ1-6	TGTGCCAGCAGTCCCCCGGAAAGGGGTAGGAGATCACCCCTCCACTTT	CASSPPERGRRSPLHF
NA	TRBV7-2	TRBD1	TRBJ1-6	TGTGCCAGCAGCTCACGACAGGGTCCTTCACCCCTCCACTTT	CASSSRQGPSPLHF
once	TRBV6-5	NA	TRBJ2-3	TGTGCCAGCAGTAAGACTGGCATCACAGATACGCAGTATTTT	CASSKTGITDTQYF
NA	TRBV3-1/TRBV3-2	NA	TRBJ2-1	TGTGCCAGCAGCCAAGGGGCTAGCTATACCAATGAGCAGTTCTTC	CASSQGASYTNEQFF
NA	TRBV6-5	TRBD1	TRBJ1-2	TGTGCCAGCAGGGACAGGGACGGCTACACCTTC	CASRDRDGYTF
NA	TRBV7-2	NA	TRBJ2-7	TGTGCCAGCAGCTTATCACCCAGTTTGGGCGGGGATTTCTACGAGCAGTACTTC	CASSLSPSLGGDFYEQYF